The T cell receptor beta chain under discussion was sequenced for a study of naive and memory T cell subsets. This CDR3 region has 16 residues. The germline CDR1 and CDR2 sequences are LNHNV and YYDKDF (reference sequence). Trimming took off 5 bases at V and 0 bases at J, with 15 bases between the two ends. Both TRBC1 and TRBC2 were covered by a beta constant-region primer of two equimolar oligonucleotides. Nested alpha and beta constant-region primers with the SP2 primer drove four PCR rounds on ligated cDNA. An oligonucleotide with the SP2 primer and a 12-nucleotide UMI was ligated to the cDNA 3' end. One entry per CDR3 protein results from TCRdb running MiXCR on the UMI-ligation and nested PCR reads. The sample has roughly 92,000 distinct CDR3 sequences; approximately 11% are singletons. Notes on this clonotype: The antigen is undetermined.

General study results and limits: A few larger clonotypes appeared in naive repertoires, especially CD8, possibly memory cells re-expressing CD45RA. Between naive and memory subsets, TCR abundance power law exponents differed.

What was sequenced was naive CD4+ T cells from blood. This chain joins TRBV15 and TRBJ2-3, with no clear D. The TCR sequence derives from a human donor in good health. The CDR3 coding sequence is TGTGCCACCAGCCGTGACATCACCAGCAGCACAGATACGCAGTATTTT. Its protein product is CATSRDITSSTDTQYF. Based on the CDR3 plus reference TRBV15 and TRBJ2-3, the full variable domain is DAMVIQNPRYQVTQFGKPVTLSCSQTLNHNVMYWYQQKSSQAPKLLFHYYDKDFNNEADTPDNFQSRRPNTSFCFLDIRSPGLGDTAMYLCATSRDITSSTDTQYFGPGTRLTVL.